Detailed here is one TCR beta chain. Its matching antigen is unknown. An end of the junction does not agree with germline; a read error may underlie this. This sample stems from a study of tumor-infiltrating lymphocytes in primary liver carcinoma. Study overall: There were tumors of stage T1-T3 N0M0, each 4.2 to 10 cm across. Broader study findings: Whereas tumor region pairs overlapped more, tumor-adjacent and tumor-blood pairs overlapped less.

Blood RNA originated from unsorted whole blood, with germline DNA additionally extracted. Germline V lookup: CDR1 MGHRA, CDR2 YSYEKL. This CDR3 spans 17 amino acids. Constant-region priming of 500 to 550 ng total RNA yielded TCR beta cDNA. Library construction for TCR beta comprised three nested multiplex PCR rounds performed with slightly modified ARM-PCR. With TRBV1-TRBV30 forward primers and a C-beta reverse primer, the first two PCR rounds were run for 9 to 10 cycles each. In TCRdb, the multiplex PCR reads were re-called with MiXCR into one record per CDR3 protein. The data hold about 330,000 distinct CDR3 sequences, with approximately 65% observed a single time.

Sequences were obtained from peripheral blood. The chain links TRBV4-1 to TRBJ1-5; tentative D call: TRBD1 (5 bases). This clonotype was sampled from a man aged 40-49 years with primary liver carcinoma and hepatitis B virus infection. The CDR3 here is CASSPMGGKLGYQSQHF. The CDR3 coding sequence is TGTGCCAGCAGCCCTATGGGGGGGAAATTGGGCTATCAGTCCCAGCATTTT.